This T cell receptor (beta chain) appears in the sequencing data of a study of shared clonotypes between healthy human individuals. The overall study: The cohort had two women and three men, ages 18 to 49. Study-wide results and limits: Naive CD4 clonotypes overlapped across a handful of donors at around 5%.

As defined, naive CD8 cells were CD45RO-negative and positively selected for CCR7, with terminally differentiated effector memory CD45RA+ cells excluded. Sequencing used immunoSEQ multiplex PCR; TCRdb keeps in-frame clones, though not all of them. The sample records hundreds of thousands of clones, around 95% being singletons. Comment on this clone: Its antigen remains unidentified.

Trimming at V came to 2 bases and at J to 5 bases, leaving 11 bases not matched to a gene. The germline gives CDR1 WSHSY, CDR2 SAAADI. The CDR3 has 16 residues. The TCR was taken from a woman aged 25 to 45 in good health. The specimen was naive CD8+ T cells sorted from blood. The chain links TRBV10-2 to TRBJ2-5, with 7 bases matching TRBD1. The CDR3 DNA reads as TGCGCCAGCAGTGAGCCCCGGGACAGTGGCCCGGAGACCCAGTACTTC. Its protein is CASSEPRDSGPETQYF.